What follows are 27 T cell receptor beta chains derived from one specimen sequenced in a study of shared clonotypes between healthy human individuals (dated by TCRdb to 2018 to 2021). CD8 naive samples were obtained by positive selection for CCR7 among CD45RO-negative cells, yielding a CD45RA+CCR7+ population from which TemRA cells were excluded. The library relied on the immunoSEQ multiplex PCR assay. Drawn from immuneACCESS, this table holds only the in-frame rearrangements with V and J called that TCRdb kept. Clones are partly lost; checked studies trace under half to an unresolved V gene and leave the rest unexplained. The sample table lists around 700,000 clones, 92% of them with a count of one. The ten biggest clones cover approximately 24% of the sample. Sequenced sample: naive CD8+ T cells sorted from blood. The label giving this sample's cell subset or site can be read as: CD45RA+CCR7+. The receptors shown here come from a man younger than 45 in good health.

The gene calls are TRBV5-1 and TRBJ2-3; 14 nucleotides agree with TRBD2. Germline V gene sequence: CDR1 SGHRS, CDR2 YFSETQ. The CDR3 totals 18 residues. V gave up 4 bases and J gave up 3 bases; unmatched junction bases: 10. The CDR3 DNA reads TGCGCCAGCAGCCCCCCAGGGACTAGCGGGAGAGGGACAGATACGCAGTATTTT. It yields the protein CASSPPGTSGRGTDTQYF.

The genes are TRBV4-1 and TRBJ2-5; D ambiguous. The CDR3 totals 14 residues. Deletions cut 0 bases from V and 3 bases from J, with 8 bases between. Per germline, CDR1 MGHRA and CDR2 YSYEKL. The CDR3 nucleotides read TGCGCCAGCAGCCAAGACCCGGCCAAAGAGACCCAGTACTTC. Translation gives CASSQDPAKETQYF.

The chain couples TRBV30 to TRBJ1-2, with a possible D match to TRBD1 (5 bases). Per the germline V gene, CDR1 is GTSNPN and CDR2 is SVGIG (reference sequence). Trimming shortened V by 3 bases and J by 3 bases, and 17 bases separated the two germline ends. The CDR3 has 15 residues. The CDR3 is CAWRTTEGEDYGYTF. The CDR3 DNA follows: TGTGCCTGGAGGACAACTGAAGGGGAGGACTATGGCTACACCTTC.

The chain has TRBV11-3 and TRBJ2-7; D possibly uses TRBD1 or TRBD2 (5 bases each). The V and J ends lost 4 bases and 7 bases respectively, with 14 bases between them. Germline CDR1 is SGHNT and CDR2 is YENEEA. The CDR3 spans 13 residues. The CDR3 nucleotides are TGTGCCAGCAGCTACGGGGACGTCGCGGAGCAGTACTTC. Translated, it gives CASSYGDVAEQYF.

In DNA, the CDR3 is TGTGCTAGTGGTTTGAACCTAGGACAAATCCGCTCCTACAATGAGCAGTTCTTC. As protein: CASGLNLGQIRSYNEQFF. The chain carries TRBV12-5 and TRBJ2-1, with D maybe TRBD1 (5 bases). The CDR3 loop spans 18 amino acids. Trimming shortened V by 2 bases and J by 0 bases, and 17 bases separated the two germline ends. Germline V gene data show CDR1 as LGHNT and CDR2 as FRNRAP.

The chain carries TRBV7-9 and TRBJ2-1; 13 bases align to TRBD2. CDR1 is SEHNR and CDR2 is FQNEAQ in the germline V gene (reference sequence). This CDR3 has 16 residues. Germline trimming cut 5 bases from V and 8 bases from J; bases unmatched to any gene: 9. Written as DNA, the CDR3 is TGTGCCAGCAGCACCTGGACTAGCGGGAGACGGTATGAGCAGTTCTTC. It is translated as CASSTWTSGRRYEQFF.

The J gene is TRBJ1-3, the V gene TRBV7-2; unclear D gene. The CDR3 covers 16 residues. V dropped 1 base and J dropped 0 bases, with 10 bases sitting between them. Germline CDR1 is SGHTA and CDR2 is FQGNSA. This CDR3 reads CASSLGLGGSGNTIYF. The CDR3 bases are TGTGCCAGCAGCTTAGGGCTAGGAGGCTCTGGAAACACCATATATTTT.

This clone was observed a few times. The chain carries TRBV15 and TRBJ2-7; TRBD2 might be the D (6 bases). Trimming removed 1 base at V and 4 bases at J, with 8 bases between. The CDR3 consists of 13 residues. Germline V CDR1 and CDR2: LNHNV, YYDKDF (reference sequence). CDR3 nucleotides: TGTGCCACCAGCAGAGTGGGAGGTTACGAGCAGTACTTC. It yields the protein CATSRVGGYEQYF.

V is TRBV27 and J is TRBJ2-1, with D possibly being TRBD1 (6 bases). From germline, CDR1 is MNHEY and CDR2 SMNVEV (reference sequence). This CDR3 contains 13 residues. With 3 bases removed from V and 9 bases from J, the gap between germline ends came to 12 bases. The CDR3 region is CASSFTDRSEQFF. The CDR3 DNA reads TGTGCCAGCAGTTTTACAGACAGGAGTGAGCAGTTCTTC.

The genes are TRBV7-8 and TRBJ2-7; 7 bases are a match to TRBD2. V shed 6 bases and J 3 bases; nucleotides not matched to a gene: 8. Germline V lookup: CDR1 SGHVS, CDR2 FQNEAQ. The CDR3 extends over 14 amino acids. CDR3 in amino acids: CASRKAGLNYEQYF. CDR3 sequence (DNA): TGTGCCAGCAGGAAAGCGGGACTCAACTACGAGCAGTACTTC.

This sequence joins TRBV6-5 and TRBJ2-7; 9 bases fit TRBD1. Germline V gives CDR1 MNHEY, CDR2 SVGAGI. Trimming removed 9 bases from V and 6 bases from J; junction bases left unmatched: 9. The CDR3 contains 13 residues. CDR3 region: CASGWTGAGEQYF. In nucleotides, the CDR3 is TGTGCCAGTGGGTGGACAGGGGCGGGCGAGCAGTACTTC.

This chain joins TRBV7-2 and TRBJ1-1; D gene ambiguous. This CDR3 is built from 12 residues. Germline loops: CDR1 SGHTA, CDR2 FQGNSA. Deletions cut 1 base from V and 5 bases from J, with 5 bases between. In nucleotides, the CDR3 is TGTGCCAGCAGCTTAGGGACGACTGAAGCTTTCTTT. Protein: CASSLGTTEAFF.

The chain carries TRBV11-2 and TRBJ2-5; maybe TRBD2 (5 bases). Trimming pared 1 base from V and 5 bases from J, leaving 17 bases between. The CDR3 is 16 amino acids. In germline, CDR1 is SGHAT, CDR2 FQNNGV. For the CDR3, the DNA is TGTGCCAGCAGCTTAGGGAGGCTGTTGGACGGGGAGACCCAGTACTTC. Encoded protein: CASSLGRLLDGETQYF.

V is TRBV15 and J is TRBJ2-5; 8 bases are shared with TRBD1. The CDR3 loop spans 15 amino acids. The trim removed 1 base at V and 3 bases at J, leaving 4 bases unmatched. Germline-derived CDR1 and CDR2 are LNHNV and YYDKDF (reference sequence). CDR3 loop: CATSRVGTGKETQYF. CDR3 coding DNA: TGTGCCACCAGCAGAGTCGGGACAGGTAAAGAGACCCAGTACTTC.

Notes on this clone: Other DNA sequences from this sample encode an identical CDR3 as well. The genes are TRBV29-1 and TRBJ2-7; D is possibly TRBD1 (5 bases). The CDR3 extends over 11 amino acids. Per germline, CDR1 SQVTM and CDR2 ANQGSEA. V dropped 2 bases and J dropped 4 bases, with 6 bases sitting between them. The CDR3 DNA reads as TGCAGCGTTGAAAGGGGATACGAGCAGTACTTC. Translating it yields CSVERGYEQYF.

The DNA of the CDR3 is TGTGCCAGCAGCTCGACGACTAGCGGTGAGCAGTACTTC. Translating gives CASSSTTSGEQYF. The V call is TRBV11-2, the J call TRBJ2-7; 9 nucleotides line up with TRBD2. Germline CDR1 reads SGHAT; CDR2 reads FQNNGV. There are 13 residues in the CDR3. Trimming removed 4 bases from V and 7 bases from J; junction bases left unmatched: 5. The variable domain in full, completed from reference TRBV11-2 and TRBJ2-7, reads EAGVAQSPRYKIIEKRQSVAFWCNPISGHATLYWYQQILGQGPKLLIQFQNNGVVDDSQLPKDRFSAERLKGVDSTLKIQPAKLEDSAVYLCASSSTTSGEQYFGPGTRLTVT.

V and J are TRBV27 and TRBJ1-5, with a weak D call TRBD1 (6 bases). CDR1 and CDR2 (germline): MNHEY, SMNVEV (reference sequence). CDR3 length equals 17 residues. The germline V and J ends were trimmed by 6 bases and 6 bases, with 24 bases remaining between them. The CDR3 bases are TGTGCCAGCAGGGGGGGGCAGGGGTGGGATGGGAGTCAGCCCCAGCATTTT. This translates into CASRGGQGWDGSQPQHF.

The chain uses TRBV4-1 and TRBJ1-1; TRBD1 aligns across 8 bases. The CDR3 is made up of 17 amino acids. Germline CDR1 and CDR2: MGHRA and YSYEKL. Trimming removed 5 bases from V and 0 bases from J; junction bases left unmatched: 11. The DNA for the CDR3 is TGCGCCAGCAGCTTTCGGGACAGGTCTATCGTGAACACTGAAGCTTTCTTT. Translated: CASSFRDRSIVNTEAFF.

The V gene is TRBV7-7, the J gene TRBJ2-5; 10 bases agree with TRBD1. CDR1 and CDR2 (germline): SSHAT, FNYEAQ (reference sequence). This CDR3 spans 15 amino acids. J gave up 4 bases and V 6 bases, and 8 bases lay outside the gene matches. CDR3 region: CASSFDRGLRETQYF. DNA for the CDR3: TGTGCCAGCAGTTTTGACAGGGGGCTGAGAGAGACCCAGTACTTC.

The chain joins TRBV11-2 to TRBJ2-7; D not resolved. This CDR3 spans 15 amino acids. The V end lost 5 bases, the J end lost 0 bases, and 14 bases lay between the germline ends. Per germline, CDR1 SGHAT and CDR2 FQNNGV. Here the CDR3 DNA reads TGTGCCAGCAGCGAAAAAGGTCAAGTCTCCTACGAGCAGTACTTC. Amino acid sequence: CASSEKGQVSYEQYF.

This clone was seen a few times. The CDR3 DNA is TGTGCCAGCAGTTCTTGGAATGACGAGCAGTACTTC. Amino acid sequence: CASSSWNDEQYF. V usage is TRBV5-6 and J usage is TRBJ2-7; no definite D call. The CDR3 covers 12 residues. Germline V CDR1 and CDR2: SGHDT, YYEEEE. V lost 5 bases to trimming and J lost 5 bases, with 11 bases between them.

The J gene is TRBJ2-7, the V gene TRBV11-2; a possible D gene is TRBD2 (6 bases). The V end lost 2 bases, the J end lost 5 bases, and 16 bases lay between the germline ends. The CDR3 runs 15 residues. Germline CDR1 reads SGHAT; CDR2 reads FQNNGV. CDR3 region: CASSLLGGSRNEQYF. The CDR3 DNA reads TGTGCCAGCAGCTTATTAGGAGGGAGTAGGAACGAGCAGTACTTC.

The V call is TRBV2, the J call TRBJ2-1; no firm D call. Germline CDR1 is SNHLY and CDR2 is FYNNEI. The CDR3 length is 12 residues. Trimming pared 6 bases from V and 8 bases from J, leaving 11 bases between. CDR3: CASRGRVDEQFF. The CDR3, as DNA: TGTGCCAGCAGGGGTCGGGTCGATGAGCAGTTCTTC.

The rearrangement uses TRBV19 and TRBJ1-1, with D unresolved. Germline CDR1 is LNHDA and CDR2 is SQIVND (reference sequence). There are 13 residues in the CDR3. Trimming shortened V by 5 bases and J by 1 base, and 8 bases separated the two germline ends. The CDR3 loop reads CASSFTENTEAFF. CDR3 in DNA: TGTGCCAGTAGTTTTACAGAGAACACTGAAGCTTTCTTT.

This chain uses TRBV7-2 with TRBJ2-7, with unresolved D. Per germline, CDR1 SGHTA and CDR2 FQGNSA. V lost 4 bases, J lost 5 bases, and 15 bases lay in between. This CDR3 contains 14 residues. The CDR3 DNA follows: TGTGCCAGCAGCTCAGACGGGCCGAGGAACGAGCAGTACTTC. Translating it yields CASSSDGPRNEQYF.

The V call is TRBV27, the J call TRBJ1-5; 8 bases agree with TRBD1. The CDR3 length is 15 residues. CDR1 is MNHEY, CDR2 SMNVEV, per germline (reference sequence). V shed 4 bases, J shed 6 bases, and the junction held 8 bases outside the gene matches. CDR3 sequence: CASSSTTGVIQPQHF. CDR3 bases: TGTGCCAGCAGTTCCACGACAGGGGTCATTCAGCCCCAGCATTTT.

The CDR3 is CASSRKGPPNNEQFF. The CDR3 DNA reads as TGTGCCAGCAGCCGTAAGGGACCCCCCAACAATGAGCAGTTCTTC. The chain combines TRBV4-2 with TRBJ2-1, with D tentatively TRBD1 or TRBD2 (5 bases each). The CDR3 has 15 amino acids. Trimming took 4 bases from V and 5 from J, leaving 15 bases between them. CDR1 and CDR2 (germline): LGHNA, YNFKEQ.